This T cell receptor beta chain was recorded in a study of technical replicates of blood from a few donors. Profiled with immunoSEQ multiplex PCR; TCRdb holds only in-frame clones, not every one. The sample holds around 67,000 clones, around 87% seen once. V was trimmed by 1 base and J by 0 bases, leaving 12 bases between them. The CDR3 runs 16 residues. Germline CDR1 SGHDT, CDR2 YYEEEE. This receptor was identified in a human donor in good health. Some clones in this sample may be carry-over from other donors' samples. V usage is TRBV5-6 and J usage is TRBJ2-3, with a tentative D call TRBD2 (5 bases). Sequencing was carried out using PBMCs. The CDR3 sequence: CASSLSGRRSTDTQYF. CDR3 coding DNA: TGTGCCAGCAGCTTGAGTGGACGGAGGAGCACAGATACGCAGTATTTT.